Below, 14 T cell receptor beta chains from the same sample are listed, as sequenced in a study of vaccination and CD4 T cells after COVID-19. Treatment indicated: approximately 11-day PBMC culture with coronavirus spike peptide pools or control peptides (ViraFEST assay). These receptors are not linked to any known antigen. The Oncomine TCR Beta short-read assay generated sequence data from the DNA of cultured CD4+ T cells. TCRdb itself ran the PCR reads through MiXCR, one entry per CDR3 protein. The table has approximately 21,000 distinct CDR3 sequences, approximately 57% seen once; the top ten hold 8.5% to 10%. The sample consisted of CD4+ T cells from blood, cultured in vitro, taken after SARS-CoV-2 vaccination. The receptors come from a human donor who had recovered from COVID-19.

CDR3 sequence reads: CASSRAQGGGYTF. In nucleotides, the CDR3 is TGTGCCAGCAGCCGCGCCCAGGGGGGGGGCTACACCTTC. The rearrangement links TRBV6-2 or TRBV6-3 to TRBJ1-2; 7 bases line up with TRBD1. The length of the CDR3 is 13 residues. The junction had 9 bases not matched to a gene; V was cut back by 6 bases and J by 8 bases. In germline, CDR1 is MNHEY, CDR2 SVGEGT.

The V gene is TRBV7-8, the J gene TRBJ1-4; D not certain. Germline V gene sequence: CDR1 SGHVS, CDR2 FQNEAQ. The CDR3 runs to 13 residues. The V and J ends lost 7 bases and 8 bases respectively, with 14 bases between them. The CDR3 DNA follows: TGTGCCAGCACCAGTGTTCTCGGGGAAAAACTGTTTTTT. Protein sequence: CASTSVLGEKLFF.

This sequence joins TRBV7-6 and TRBJ1-2; no reliable D call. With 2 bases removed from V and 6 bases from J, the gap between germline ends came to 13 bases. The CDR3 consists of 14 residues. Germline V lookup: CDR1 SGHVS, CDR2 FNYEAQ. The CDR3 sequence: CASSLSQASNGYTF. CDR3 DNA: TGTGCCAGCAGCTTATCCCAAGCGTCAAATGGCTACACCTTC.

The chain couples TRBV6-1 to TRBJ1-5; 8 bases match TRBD1. V gave up 2 bases and J gave up 4 bases; unmatched junction bases: 4. From germline, CDR1 is MNHNS and CDR2 SASEGT. The CDR3 contains 15 residues. CDR3 in DNA: TGTGCCAGCAGTGAACAGGGGGCTTGGAATCAGCCCCAGCATTTT. It is translated as CASSEQGAWNQPQHF.

The chain links TRBV20-1 to TRBJ2-1; 9 bases fit TRBD1. This CDR3 is built from 13 residues. From germline, CDR1 is DFQATT and CDR2 SNEGSKA (reference sequence). The trim removed 5 bases at V and 9 bases at J, leaving 8 bases unmatched. DNA for the CDR3: TGCAGTGCTGGGGGACAGGGTTATAGTGAGCAGTTCTTC. Protein sequence: CSAGGQGYSEQFF.

The rearrangement links TRBV20-1 to TRBJ2-4; D unresolved. Per germline, CDR1 DFQATT and CDR2 SNEGSKA (reference sequence). The CDR3 totals 13 residues. Trimming took 1 base from V and 6 from J, leaving 10 bases between them. The CDR3: CSARAVPGNIQYF. The CDR3 DNA sequence: TGCAGTGCTAGAGCGGTCCCGGGAAACATTCAGTACTTC.

This sequence joins TRBV7-9 and TRBJ1-4; tentatively, D is TRBD1 (5 bases). Germline loops: CDR1 SEHNR, CDR2 FQNEAQ (reference sequence). V was cut by 2 bases and J by 3 bases, with 7 bases left in between. The CDR3 length is 14 residues. CDR3 loop: CASSLRGSNEKLFF. The CDR3 DNA sequence: TGTGCCAGCAGCTTACGGGGGTCTAATGAAAAACTGTTTTTT.

The rearrangement joins TRBV2 to TRBJ1-5, with 7 bases that match TRBD1. CDR3 size: 13 residues. The germline gives CDR1 SNHLY, CDR2 FYNNEI. Trimming removed 7 bases from V and 5 bases from J; junction bases left unmatched: 5. This CDR3 is CASKGTEDQPQHF. In nucleotides, the CDR3 is TGTGCCAGCAAAGGGACAGAAGATCAGCCCCAGCATTTT.

The chain combines TRBV5-4 with TRBJ2-6; TRBD1 is a possible D gene (5 bases). The V end lost 2 bases, the J end lost 2 bases, and 14 bases lay between the germline ends. Germline V gives CDR1 SGHNT, CDR2 YYREEE (reference sequence). This CDR3 is built from 17 residues. The CDR3 protein is CASSLSVRAAGANVLTF. DNA for the CDR3: TGTGCCAGCAGCTTATCTGTCAGGGCAGCTGGGGCCAACGTCCTGACTTTC.

Only a few counts were recorded for this clonotype. The V gene is TRBV19, the J gene TRBJ1-2; D is perhaps TRBD1 (5 bases). Between the trimmed V and J ends, which lost 4 bases and 3 bases, there was a span of 18 bases. CDR1 is LNHDA and CDR2 is SQIVND in the germline V gene (reference sequence). This CDR3 is built from 16 residues. The CDR3 loop reads CASSTHQRGAYYGYTF. CDR3 nucleotides: TGTGCCAGTAGTACACACCAACGGGGCGCTTACTATGGCTACACCTTC.

This clonotype came up a few times. The chain couples TRBV7-8 to TRBJ2-2; D unresolved. The CDR3 sequence is 13 residues long. Germline V gene lookup returns CDR1 SGHVS and CDR2 FQNEAQ. The V end was cut by 0 bases, the J end by 6 bases, with 5 bases between. The CDR3 nucleotides read TGTGCCAGCAGCTTAGCGCCCCCCGGGGAGCTGTTTTTT. This sequence encodes CASSLAPPGELFF.

This chain uses TRBV2 with TRBJ2-1; no clear D gene. The length of the CDR3 is 13 residues. The V and J ends lost 8 bases and 1 base respectively, with 9 bases between them. CDR1 and CDR2 from the germline V gene are SNHLY and FYNNEI. CDR3 coding DNA: TGTGCCAGCTATTTGGGGTCCTACAATGAGCAGTTCTTC. Translated, it gives CASYLGSYNEQFF.

The V call is TRBV20-1, the J call TRBJ1-3; D is possibly TRBD1 (5 bases). The V end lost 5 bases, the J end lost 1 base, and 15 bases lay between the germline ends. This CDR3 region has 15 residues. Germline V gene data show CDR1 as DFQATT and CDR2 as SNEGSKA (reference sequence). This CDR3 is CSAGTTVGSGNTIYF. The CDR3 region has the DNA TGCAGTGCTGGGACGACAGTAGGTTCTGGAAACACCATATATTTT.

In its sample, this clonotype was seen a few times. This rearrangement joins TRBV7-2 to TRBJ1-2, with 8 bases fitting TRBD1. CDR1 is SGHTA, CDR2 FQGNSA, per germline. With 5 bases clipped from V and 4 bases from J, the junction kept 6 bases outside the gene matches. This CDR3 spans 14 amino acids. CDR3 DNA sequence: TGTGCCAGCAGCCCCCCAGGGGGCGGCTATGGCTACACCTTC. Translation: CASSPPGGGYGYTF.